The present TCR beta chain was sequenced within a study of radiotherapy plus CTLA-4 blockade in lung cancer listed by TCRdb under 2018. Concerning the study at large: Among enrolled patients, roughly 17% had an objective response and 31% reached disease control.

The study evaluated CTLA-4 blockade (ipilimumab) given together with focal radiation therapy in patients who had chemo-refractory metastatic non-small-cell lung cancer. Library method: the immunoSEQ multiplex PCR assay. TCRdb carries this immuneACCESS record with in-frame sequences only. Its versions omit some clonotypes, under half of them owing to an unresolved V gene in the studies checked, with the rest unexplained. Present in this sample are 40,000 to 45,000 clones, 65% to 75% of which were seen just once. 9.8% of the sample rests with the top ten. In the germline V gene (reference sequence), CDR1 corresponds to MNHNY and CDR2 to SVGAGI. The CDR3 spans 13 residues, from the cysteine through the phenylalanine. The only DNA kept is the CDR3, 39 bases in frame from the first base. The V and J ends are trimmed by 6 bases and 6 bases, leaving 14 bases between them. The full study reports these points: The strongest predictors of response, as reported, were early dynamic changes in blood T cell clones along with a rise in serum interferon-beta after radiation. After treatment with radiotherapy and ipilimumab, TCR clones that came from tumors expanded in the peripheral blood.

With regard to this clone: Its antigen remains unidentified. No base quality information exists; no much larger clone differs at one position.

Sequencing used peripheral blood, obtained from a patient treated with radiotherapy plus ipilimumab. The chain is encoded by TRBV6-6 joined to TRBJ1-1; TRBD1 might be the D gene, on 5 matching bases. The receptor was derived from a human donor with non-small cell lung cancer who had stable disease on radiotherapy plus ipilimumab. The CDR3 reads as follows: CASSPTDIAEAFF. The DNA sequence is as follows: TGTGCCAGCAGCCCGACAGATATAGCTGAAGCTTTCTTT.